This T cell receptor beta chain derives from a study of blood T cell repertoires in COVID-19. Across the whole study: From the United States, Italy and Spain came samples of acute and convalescent COVID-19. T cells, B-cell-depleted T cells, or PBMCs provided the cDNA or gDNA that served as material.

Per the study methods: From reference gene primer amplification, estimates of nucleated cell counts were derived. Here immunoSEQ multiplex PCR was the method, and the copy in TCRdb shows in-frame clones only, minus some. V, J and clone size derive from that table, while D and trimming were established from the DNA sequence. This table holds 200,000 to 250,000 clones, around 86% found once. V lost 1 base to trimming and J lost 0 bases; unmatched junction nucleotides: 4. This CDR3 has 17 amino acids. Germline V CDR1 and CDR2: SGHTA, FQGTGA. This clone was found a few times. Material for sequencing was peripheral blood. The V and J genes are TRBV7-3 and TRBJ2-7; TRBD2 matches 12 bases. This sequence was found in a human donor in a cohort sampled during active COVID-19. The DNA for the CDR3 is TGTGCCAGCAGCTTAAGGGCTAGCGGGAGGGACTCCTACGAGCAGTACTTC. The encoded protein is CASSLRASGRDSYEQYF.